One and the same sample provided the 7 T cell receptor beta chains below, sequenced in a study of blood T cell repertoires in COVID-19. Sequencing was performed with immunoSEQ multiplex PCR; in TCRdb, only in-frame clones are kept and a portion is missing. The data contain roughly 230,000 clones, 89% of them singletons. Material: peripheral blood. These receptor sequences come from a woman between 40 and 55 years old who had recovered from COVID-19.

This chain joins TRBV6-1 and TRBJ2-7; 8 bases map to TRBD2. From germline, CDR1 is MNHNS and CDR2 SASEGT. Trimming cost V 3 bases and J 2 bases; bases outside gene matches: 9. The CDR3 length is 16 residues. The CDR3 protein is CASSDGGETLPYEQYF. The CDR3 nucleotides are TGTGCCAGCAGTGACGGGGGGGAGACCCTTCCCTACGAGCAGTACTTC.

J is TRBJ2-3 and V is TRBV5-1, with 8 bases that match TRBD2. There are 16 residues in the CDR3. Germline V CDR1 and CDR2: SGHRS, YFSETQ. The trim removed 0 bases at V and 4 bases at J, leaving 7 bases unmatched. The chain's CDR3 is CASSLATSVESDTQYF. DNA for the CDR3: TGCGCCAGCAGCTTGGCGACTAGCGTGGAGTCAGATACGCAGTATTTT.

The chain employs TRBV6-2 or TRBV6-3 and TRBJ1-5; 7 nucleotides line up with TRBD1. The trim removed 7 bases at V and 6 bases at J, leaving 12 bases unmatched. The CDR3 contains 15 residues. Germline-derived CDR1 and CDR2 are MNHEY and SVGEGT. This chain's CDR3 is CASIFSGGRRQPQHF. CDR3 bases: TGTGCCAGCATTTTCTCAGGGGGTCGGCGTCAGCCCCAGCATTTT.

The J gene is TRBJ2-2, the V gene TRBV6-5; TRBD2 matches at 10 bases. This CDR3 comprises 15 residues. V gave up 10 bases and J gave up 0 bases; unmatched junction bases: 5. The germline V gene encodes CDR1 MNHEY and CDR2 SVGAGI. As DNA, the CDR3 is TGTGCCACCAAACTAGCGGGAACGAACACCGGGGAGCTGTTTTTT. It codes for CATKLAGTNTGELFF.

The rearrangement uses TRBV27 and TRBJ2-7; D possibly corresponds to TRBD1 (5 bases). CDR1 and CDR2 from the germline V gene are MNHEY and SMNVEV (reference sequence). This CDR3 has 12 amino acids. V dropped 6 bases and J dropped 3 bases, with 9 bases sitting between them. In DNA, the CDR3 is TGTGCCAGCAGAAGGGGTTTCTACGAGCAGTACTTC. Protein: CASRRGFYEQYF.

This sequence joins TRBV19 and TRBJ1-2; D is possibly TRBD1 (6 bases). The CDR3 spans 17 residues. Germline V gene data show CDR1 as LNHDA and CDR2 as SQIVND (reference sequence). The V end was cut by 3 bases, the J end by 0 bases, with 17 bases between. The CDR3 nucleotides are TGTGCCAGTAGTATTCAGGGGCCGGCCCGAGCTAACTATGGCTACACCTTC. This codes for CASSIQGPARANYGYTF.

The rearrangement uses TRBV30 and TRBJ2-4, with D possibly TRBD1 on 7 matching bases. CDR3 length: 15 residues. Germline V gives CDR1 GTSNPN, CDR2 SVGIG (reference sequence). The germline V and J ends were trimmed by 1 base and 6 bases, with 16 bases remaining between them. The CDR3: CAWSETGWRGNIQYF. CDR3 DNA: TGTGCCTGGAGTGAGACAGGGTGGCGGGGAAACATTCAGTACTTC.